This T cell receptor (beta chain) originates from a study of blood T cell repertoires in COVID-19. For the study at large: Both acute and convalescent COVID-19 samples were obtained from the United States, Italy and Spain. PBMCs, B-cell-depleted T cells, or T cells were the source of the cDNA or gDNA that made up the material.

CDR3 length equals 15 residues. Germline assignment: CDR1 SNHLY and CDR2 FYNNEI. V lost 6 bases and J lost 1; bases outside the gene matches: 4. The assay was immunoSEQ multiplex PCR, and TCRdb's table has in-frame clones only and misses some. The sample contains tens of thousands of clones, about 90% of which appear only once. The chain combines TRBV2 with TRBJ2-5, with 11 bases identical to TRBD2. Input material: peripheral blood. This TCR was recovered from a man between 65 and 85 years old with active COVID-19. CDR3 sequence (DNA): TGTGCCAGCAGAGCGGGGACTAGCGGCCAAGAGACCCAGTACTTC. It specifies CASRAGTSGQETQYF.